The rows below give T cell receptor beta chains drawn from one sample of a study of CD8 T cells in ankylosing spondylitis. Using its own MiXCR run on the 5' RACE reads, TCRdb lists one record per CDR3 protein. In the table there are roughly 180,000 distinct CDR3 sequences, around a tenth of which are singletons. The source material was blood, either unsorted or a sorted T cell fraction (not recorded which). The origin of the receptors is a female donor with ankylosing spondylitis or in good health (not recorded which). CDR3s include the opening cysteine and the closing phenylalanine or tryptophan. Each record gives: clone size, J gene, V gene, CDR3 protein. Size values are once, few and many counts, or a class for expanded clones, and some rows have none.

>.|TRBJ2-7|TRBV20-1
CSGGDLYEQYF
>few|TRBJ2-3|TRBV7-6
CASSSRSQGDTDTQYF
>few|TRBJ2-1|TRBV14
CASSQGFTAAGGVGPPQNEQFF
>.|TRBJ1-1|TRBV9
CASSVGGEVGNTEAFF
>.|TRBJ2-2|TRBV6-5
CASSYSPTGELFF
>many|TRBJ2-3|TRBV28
CASSFLVDRTAALDTQYF
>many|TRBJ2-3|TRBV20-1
CSARDLAASTDTQYF
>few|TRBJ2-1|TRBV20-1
CSARPSGDYTTGSYNEQFF
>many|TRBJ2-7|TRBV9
CASSRDQTYEQYF
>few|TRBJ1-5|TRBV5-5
CASSLADNSNQPQHF
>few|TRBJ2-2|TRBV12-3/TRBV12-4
CASSLTGGTGELFF
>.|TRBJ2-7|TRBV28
CASSGTGEPYEQYF
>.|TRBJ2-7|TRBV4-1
CASSRYDDDAYEQYF
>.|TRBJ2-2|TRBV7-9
CASSLVGGRGTGELFF
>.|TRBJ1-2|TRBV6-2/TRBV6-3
CASIGQSPNYGYTF
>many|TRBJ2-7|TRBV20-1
CSAKGTREQYF
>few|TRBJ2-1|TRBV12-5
CASGAGVNEQFF
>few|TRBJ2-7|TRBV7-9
CASSSARDPYYEQYF
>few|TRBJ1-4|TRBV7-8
CASSPEWGEKLFF
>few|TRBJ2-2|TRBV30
CAWGQGMKGTGELFF
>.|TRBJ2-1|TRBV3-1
CASRWGLADEQFF
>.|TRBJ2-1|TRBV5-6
CASSLTPGLAGNFPYNEQFF
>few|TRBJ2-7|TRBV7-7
CASSLGTGPDEQYF
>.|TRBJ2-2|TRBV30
CACPRGQDTGELFF
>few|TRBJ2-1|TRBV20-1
CSEAHYWAYNEQFF
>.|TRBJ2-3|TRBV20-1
CSARDQQHTQYF
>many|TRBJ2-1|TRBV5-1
CASRLAIGNEQFF